Given below is one TCR beta chain in context. Its target is unknown. The protocol was immunoSEQ multiplex PCR, while the TCRdb copy is restricted to in-frame clones and leaves out a portion. The sample holds thousands of clones, less than 45% seen once. The CDR3 runs to 14 residues. Germline V gene lookup returns CDR1 GTSNPN and CDR2 SVGIG (reference sequence). The V gene lost 2 bases and the J gene lost 0 bases, with 8 bases spanning the gap. This entry belongs to a study of T cells in localized non-small cell lung cancer. Study-level findings and limits: Turning up in adjacent lung were a median around 50 of the top 100 tumor clones. Prolonged overall survival went with higher T cell density in the blood. Heterogeneity remains possible, as sequencing covered one tumor region only.

The sample in question was lymph node tissue, obtained before any cancer treatment. The chain is built from TRBV30 and TRBJ1-3; D perhaps matches TRBD1 (5 bases). The clonotype was recovered from a male donor at least 60 years old with stage II squamous cell lung carcinoma. The CDR3, as DNA: TGTGCCTGGAGTCGGCAGGGCTCTGGAAACACCATATATTTT. Translating it yields CAWSRQGSGNTIYF.